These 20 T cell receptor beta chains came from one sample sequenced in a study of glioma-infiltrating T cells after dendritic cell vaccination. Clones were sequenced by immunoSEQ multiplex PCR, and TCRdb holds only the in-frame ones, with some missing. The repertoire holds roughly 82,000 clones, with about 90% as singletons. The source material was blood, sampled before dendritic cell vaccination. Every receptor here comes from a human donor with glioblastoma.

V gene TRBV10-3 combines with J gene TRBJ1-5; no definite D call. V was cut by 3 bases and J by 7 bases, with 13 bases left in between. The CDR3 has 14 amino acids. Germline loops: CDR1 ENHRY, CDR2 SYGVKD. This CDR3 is CAISEGRSGQPQHF. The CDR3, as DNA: TGTGCCATCAGTGAAGGACGGAGCGGGCAGCCCCAGCATTTT.

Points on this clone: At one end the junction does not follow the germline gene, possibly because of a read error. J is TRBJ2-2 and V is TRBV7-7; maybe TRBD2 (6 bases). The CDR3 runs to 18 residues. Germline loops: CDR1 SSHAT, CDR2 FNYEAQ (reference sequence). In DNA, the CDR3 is TGTGCTAGCAGCTTTCTCTTGGCGGGGAGTGGGAACACCGGGGAGCTGTTTTTT. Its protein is CASSFLLAGSGNTGELFF. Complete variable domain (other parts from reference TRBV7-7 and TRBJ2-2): GAGVSQSPRYKVTKRGQDVTLRCDPISSHATLYWYQQALGQGPEFLTYFNYEAQPDKSGLPSDRFSAERPEGSISTLTIQRTEQRDSAMYRCASSFLLAGSGNTGELFFGEGSRLTVL.

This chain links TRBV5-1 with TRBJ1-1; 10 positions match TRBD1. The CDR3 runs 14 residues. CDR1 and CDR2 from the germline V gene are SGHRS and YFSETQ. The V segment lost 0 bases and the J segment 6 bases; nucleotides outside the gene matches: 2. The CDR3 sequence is CASSLEGTGAEAFF. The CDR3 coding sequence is TGCGCCAGCAGCTTGGAGGGGACAGGGGCTGAAGCTTTCTTT.

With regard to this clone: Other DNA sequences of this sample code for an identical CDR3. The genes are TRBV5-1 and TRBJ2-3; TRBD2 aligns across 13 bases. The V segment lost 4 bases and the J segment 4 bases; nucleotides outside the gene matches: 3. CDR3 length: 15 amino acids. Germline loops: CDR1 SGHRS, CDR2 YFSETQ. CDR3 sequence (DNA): TGCGCCAGCAGCCGAACTAGCGGGAGGGCAGATACGCAGTATTTT. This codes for CASSRTSGRADTQYF.

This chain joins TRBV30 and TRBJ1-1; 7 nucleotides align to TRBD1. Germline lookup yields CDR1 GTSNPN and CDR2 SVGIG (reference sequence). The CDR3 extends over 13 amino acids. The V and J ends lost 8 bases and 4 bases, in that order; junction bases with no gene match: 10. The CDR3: CANSRQGSTEAFF. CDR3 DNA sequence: TGTGCCAACTCGCGACAGGGCAGCACTGAAGCTTTCTTT.

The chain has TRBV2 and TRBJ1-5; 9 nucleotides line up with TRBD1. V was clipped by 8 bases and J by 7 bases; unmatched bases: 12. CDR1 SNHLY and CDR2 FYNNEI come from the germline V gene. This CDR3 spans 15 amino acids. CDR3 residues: CASSEDRGGDQPQHF. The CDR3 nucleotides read TGTGCCAGCTCCGAGGACAGGGGAGGGGACCAGCCCCAGCATTTT.

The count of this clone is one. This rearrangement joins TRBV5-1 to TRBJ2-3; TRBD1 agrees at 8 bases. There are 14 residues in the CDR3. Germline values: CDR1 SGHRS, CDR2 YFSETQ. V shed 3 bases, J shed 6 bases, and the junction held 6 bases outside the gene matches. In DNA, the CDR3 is TGCGCCAGCAGCTCTGGACAGGGTAGGGATACGCAGTATTTT. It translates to CASSSGQGRDTQYF.

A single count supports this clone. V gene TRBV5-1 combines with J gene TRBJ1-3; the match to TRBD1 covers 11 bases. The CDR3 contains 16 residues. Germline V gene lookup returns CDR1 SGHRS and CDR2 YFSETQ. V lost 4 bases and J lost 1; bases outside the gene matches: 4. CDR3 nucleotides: TGCGCCAGCAGCCTAGGACAGGGGGCTTCTGGAAACACCATATATTTT. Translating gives CASSLGQGASGNTIYF.

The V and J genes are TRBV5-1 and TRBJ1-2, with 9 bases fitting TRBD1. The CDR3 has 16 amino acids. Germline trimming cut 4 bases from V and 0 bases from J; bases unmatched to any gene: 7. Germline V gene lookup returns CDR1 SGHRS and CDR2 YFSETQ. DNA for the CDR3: TGCGCCAGCAGCCCGGACAGGGGTCTACCTAACTATGGCTACACCTTC. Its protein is CASSPDRGLPNYGYTF. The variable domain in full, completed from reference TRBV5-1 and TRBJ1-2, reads KAGVTQTPRYLIKTRGQQVTLSCSPISGHRSVSWYQQTPGQGLQFLFEYFSETQRNKGNFPGRFSGRQFSNSRSEMNVSTLELGDSALYLCASSPDRGLPNYGYTFGSGTRLTVV.

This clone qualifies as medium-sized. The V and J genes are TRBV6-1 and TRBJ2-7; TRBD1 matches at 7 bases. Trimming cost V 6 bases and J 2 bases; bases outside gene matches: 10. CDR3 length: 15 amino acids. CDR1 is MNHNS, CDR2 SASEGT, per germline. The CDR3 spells CASSASGQPAYEQYF. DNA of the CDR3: TGTGCCAGCAGCGCCTCGGGACAGCCAGCCTACGAGCAGTACTTC.

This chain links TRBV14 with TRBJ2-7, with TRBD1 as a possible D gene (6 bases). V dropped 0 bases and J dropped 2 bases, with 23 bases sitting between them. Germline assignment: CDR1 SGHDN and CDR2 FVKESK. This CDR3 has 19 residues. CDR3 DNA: TGTGCCAGCAGCCAAGAATTCAGGGGAGTAGGACCGAACGCCTACGAGCAGTACTTC. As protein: CASSQEFRGVGPNAYEQYF.

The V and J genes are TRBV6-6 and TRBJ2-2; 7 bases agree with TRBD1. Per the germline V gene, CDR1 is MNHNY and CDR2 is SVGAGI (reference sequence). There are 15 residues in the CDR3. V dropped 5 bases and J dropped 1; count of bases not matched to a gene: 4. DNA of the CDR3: TGTGCCAGCAGTCCGGACAGGAGGAACACCGGGGAGCTGTTTTTT. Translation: CASSPDRRNTGELFF.

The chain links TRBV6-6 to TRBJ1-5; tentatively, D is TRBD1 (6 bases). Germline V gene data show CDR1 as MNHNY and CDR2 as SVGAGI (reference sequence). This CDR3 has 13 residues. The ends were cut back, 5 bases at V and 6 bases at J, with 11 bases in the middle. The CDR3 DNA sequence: TGTGCCAGCAGTCCAGGGACAAGTCAGCCCCAGCATTTT. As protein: CASSPGTSQPQHF.

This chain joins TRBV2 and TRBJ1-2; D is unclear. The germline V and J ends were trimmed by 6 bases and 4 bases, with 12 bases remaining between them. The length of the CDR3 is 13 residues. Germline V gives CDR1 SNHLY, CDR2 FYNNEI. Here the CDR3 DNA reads TGTGCCAGCAGCCCCGGGATAGGCTATGGCTACACCTTC. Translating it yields CASSPGIGYGYTF.

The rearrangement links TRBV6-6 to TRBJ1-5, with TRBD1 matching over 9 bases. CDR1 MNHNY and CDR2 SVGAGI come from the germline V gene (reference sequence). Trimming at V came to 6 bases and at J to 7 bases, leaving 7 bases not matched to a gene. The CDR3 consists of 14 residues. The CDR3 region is CASSHGTGRQPQHF. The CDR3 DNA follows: TGTGCCAGCAGCCACGGGACAGGGAGGCAGCCCCAGCATTTT.

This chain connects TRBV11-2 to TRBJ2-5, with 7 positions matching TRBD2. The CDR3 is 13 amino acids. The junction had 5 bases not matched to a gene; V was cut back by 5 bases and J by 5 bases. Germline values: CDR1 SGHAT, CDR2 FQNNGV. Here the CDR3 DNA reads TGTGCCAGCAGCCCAGACGGGGGGGAGACCCAGTACTTC. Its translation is CASSPDGGETQYF.

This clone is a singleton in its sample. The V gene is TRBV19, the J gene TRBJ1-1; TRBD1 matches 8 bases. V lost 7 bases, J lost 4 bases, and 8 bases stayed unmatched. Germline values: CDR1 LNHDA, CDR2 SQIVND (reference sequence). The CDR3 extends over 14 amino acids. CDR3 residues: CASIPRGQRTEAFF. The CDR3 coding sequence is TGTGCCAGTATTCCCAGGGGGCAGCGCACTGAAGCTTTCTTT.

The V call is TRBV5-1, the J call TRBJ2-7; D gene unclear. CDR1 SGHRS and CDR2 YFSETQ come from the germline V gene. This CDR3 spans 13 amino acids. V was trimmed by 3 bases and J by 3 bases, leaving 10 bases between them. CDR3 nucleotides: TGCGCCAGCAGCTCCTCTACGGTCTACGAGCAGTACTTC. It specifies CASSSSTVYEQYF.

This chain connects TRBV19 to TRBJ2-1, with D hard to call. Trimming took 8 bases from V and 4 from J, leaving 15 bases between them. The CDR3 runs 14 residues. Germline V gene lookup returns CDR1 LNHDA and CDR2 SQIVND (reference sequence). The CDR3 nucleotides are TGTGCCAGTGCCGAGAGCGCGACTTACAATGAGCAGTTCTTC. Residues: CASAESATYNEQFF.

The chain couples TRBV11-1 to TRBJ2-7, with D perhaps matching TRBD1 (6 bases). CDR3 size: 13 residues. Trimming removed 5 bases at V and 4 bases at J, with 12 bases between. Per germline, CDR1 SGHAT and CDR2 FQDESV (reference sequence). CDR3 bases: TGTGCCAGCAGCCCAGGCCAGGGGTACGAGCAGTACTTC. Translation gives CASSPGQGYEQYF.